A selection of T cell receptor beta chains follows, all from one sample in a study of T cell changes during pregnancy in multiple sclerosis. Libraries were prepared by immunoSEQ multiplex PCR; TCRdb keeps only in-frame clonotypes and omits some of them. The table includes tens of thousands of clones, 94% detected once. The starting material was CD4+ T cells from peripheral blood mononuclear cells, obtained after pregnancy. Receptors originate from a female donor with multiple sclerosis, enrolled in a pregnancy study. CDR3s leave out the opening cysteine and the closing phenylalanine or tryptophan. The D gene is left open where the match is weak.

v_gene	d_gene	j_gene	CDR3aa
TRBV2	TRBD2	TRBJ2-1	ASSYSSGRGNEQF
TRBV5-1	-	TRBJ2-7	ASSFLSHYEQY
TRBV6-5	-	TRBJ2-2	ASTPTRATGELF
TRBV5-1	-	TRBJ2-1	ASSLEPERQF
TRBV6-6	-	TRBJ2-7	ASTRDSYEQY
TRBV19	TRBD1	TRBJ2-1	ASSSTGANEQF
TRBV28	-	TRBJ2-1	ASTRGDRYNEQF
TRBV5-6	-	TRBJ1-4	ASSIFPLTNEKLF
TRBV28	TRBD2	TRBJ2-3	ASSSPTTDYGASGRNPDTQY
TRBV10-3	TRBD1	TRBJ2-1	AISGQGAQGNEQF
TRBV11-3	-	TRBJ2-5	ASSLGTGREETQY
TRBV27	TRBD1	TRBJ1-2	ASSPQGARKFL
TRBV10-1	TRBD1	TRBJ1-4	ASRDRVRGEKLF
TRBV27	-	TRBJ1-2	ASSTHTGYGYT
TRBV19	TRBD2	TRBJ2-1	ASSILPGLAANEQF
TRBV11-2	-	TRBJ2-7	ASSLVSYEQY
TRBV13	TRBD2	TRBJ2-3	ASSSRTSGSSSTDTQY
TRBV29-1	-	TRBJ2-1	RPGLRTPNEQF
TRBV7-9	TRBD1	TRBJ2-1	ASSQGDRDRLGAF
TRBV7-9	-	TRBJ1-2	ASSLDLLLAGEYGYT
TRBV7-7	TRBD1	TRBJ2-5	ASSRGQDEETQY
TRBV7-9	TRBD2	TRBJ2-5	ASLASGSRETQY
TRBV5-5	TRBD1	TRBJ1-2	ASSLGWDSYDYGYT
TRBV11-2	-	TRBJ2-1	ASSLGQGSFSYNEQF
TRBV5-1	TRBD1	TRBJ1-1	ASSLTDRGTGAETEAF
TRBV7-6	TRBD1	TRBJ1-2	ASSPGQVFYGYT
TRBV6-5	-	TRBJ2-5	ASNHWEEGQETQY
TRBV28	-	TRBJ1-1	ASSSLGGNTEAF
TRBV28	-	TRBJ2-3	ASSLLAPDTQY
TRBV18	TRBD1	TRBJ1-1	ASSPGQGRTEAF
TRBV10-3	TRBD1	TRBJ2-7	AISALRDRVEQY
TRBV2	-	TRBJ2-5	ASSLGLKETQY
TRBV6-5	-	TRBJ2-7	ASSAPGHTYEQY
TRBV30	-	TRBJ2-7	AWRPAGTAYEQY
TRBV28	-	TRBJ2-7	ASSSGQIRKNSYEQY
TRBV6-6	-	TRBJ2-7	ASTSGSGGYEQY
TRBV14	-	TRBJ2-1	ASSPTPARFYNEQF
TRBV30	TRBD1	TRBJ1-3	AWRGRQGGQLDSGNTIY
TRBV28	TRBD1	TRBJ1-5	ASRGDRENQPQH
TRBV30	-	TRBJ1-2	AWSSRGGYGYT
TRBV7-3	-	TRBJ1-1	ASSLVGGRNTEAF
TRBV5-1	-	TRBJ1-3	ASSLAGQSTIY
TRBV28	-	TRBJ1-2	ASSRDTNYGYT
TRBV30	-	TRBJ1-3	GMAGVAGNTIY
TRBV6-1	TRBD2	TRBJ2-1	ASSSGRASYNEQF
TRBV9	-	TRBJ2-2	ASSVGSGVGELF
TRBV21-1	-	TRBJ1-3	ASSMSRDRVSSGNTIY
TRBV10-3	-	TRBJ1-4	AISVSQGSATNEKLF
TRBV28	TRBD1	TRBJ1-2	ASSYGQGNYGYT
TRBV27	-	TRBJ2-5	ASSFQNRVWETQY
TRBV5-4	-	TRBJ2-3	ASSPPRIQGSTDTQY
TRBV28	TRBD2	TRBJ2-5	ASTGLAGGWIKETQY
TRBV27	-	TRBJ1-2	ASSFGAGYGYT
TRBV4-1	-	TRBJ1-5	ASSQHGGKGNQPQH
TRBV7-2	-	TRBJ2-1	ASSLPLYNEQF
TRBV7-3	-	TRBJ2-3	ASSLSPGSSTDTQY
TRBV28	-	TRBJ1-5	ASSLVAVHQPQH
TRBV5-1	-	TRBJ2-1	ASSLRGGQYNEQF
TRBV4-1	-	TRBJ2-3	ASSQGPPPSTDTQY